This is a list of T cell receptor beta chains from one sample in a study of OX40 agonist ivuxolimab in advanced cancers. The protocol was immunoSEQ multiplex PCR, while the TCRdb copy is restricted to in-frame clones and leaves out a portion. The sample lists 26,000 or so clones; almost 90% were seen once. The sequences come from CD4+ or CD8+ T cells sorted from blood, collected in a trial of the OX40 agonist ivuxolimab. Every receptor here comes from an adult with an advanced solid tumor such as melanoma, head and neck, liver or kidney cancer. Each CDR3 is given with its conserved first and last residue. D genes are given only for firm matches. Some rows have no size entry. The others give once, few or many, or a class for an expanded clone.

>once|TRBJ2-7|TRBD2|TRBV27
CASSSPAASGLHEQYF
TGTGCCAGCAGTTCCCCTGCGGCTAGCGGTCTTCACGAGCAGTACTTC
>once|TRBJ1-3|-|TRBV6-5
CASSDHYSGNTIYF
TGTGCCAGCAGTGACCACTACTCTGGAAACACCATATATTTT
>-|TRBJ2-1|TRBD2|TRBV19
CASSLGLADYNEQFF
TGTGCCAGTAGCCTTGGACTAGCGGACTACAATGAGCAGTTCTTC
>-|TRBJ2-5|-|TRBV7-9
CASSLLAETQYF
TGTGCCAGCAGCTTATTGGCAGAGACCCAGTACTTC
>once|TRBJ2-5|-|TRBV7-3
CASSRPQPPSIKKLETQYF
TGTGCCAGCAGCCGGCCACAACCTCCATCCATAAAAAAGTTGGAGACCCAGTACTTC
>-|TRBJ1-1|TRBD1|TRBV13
CASSSWDRGTEAFF
TGTGCCAGCAGCTCTTGGGACAGGGGAACTGAAGCTTTCTTT
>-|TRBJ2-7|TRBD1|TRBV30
CAWTPGQGAGEQYF
TGTGCCTGGACCCCGGGACAGGGGGCAGGGGAGCAGTACTTC
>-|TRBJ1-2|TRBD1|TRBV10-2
CASIDTGDYGYTF
TGCGCCAGCATCGATACAGGGGACTATGGCTACACCTTC
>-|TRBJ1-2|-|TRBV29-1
CSVGGTKGGYTF
TGCAGCGTTGGGGGGACTAAGGGTGGCTACACCTTC
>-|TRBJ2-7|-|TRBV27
CASSFGGSFHEQYF
TGTGCCAGCAGTTTTGGGGGGTCCTTCCACGAGCAGTACTTC
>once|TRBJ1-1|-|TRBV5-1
CASSLRDLNTEAFF
TGCGCCAGCAGCTTGAGAGACTTAAACACTGAAGCTTTCTTT
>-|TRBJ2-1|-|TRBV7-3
CASSLTPGTTKYNEQFF
TGTGCCAGCAGCTTAACCCCCGGGACAACAAAATACAATGAGCAGTTCTTC
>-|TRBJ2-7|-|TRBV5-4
CASSLGTYEQYF
TGTGCCAGCAGCTTGGGAACCTACGAGCAGTACTTC
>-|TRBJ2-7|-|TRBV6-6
CASSLPARSYEQYF
TGTGCCAGCAGTTTGCCAGCAAGAAGCTACGAGCAGTACTTC
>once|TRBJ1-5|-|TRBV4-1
CASSQEKRQPQHF
TGCGCCAGCAGCCAAGAAAAGCGACAGCCCCAGCATTTT
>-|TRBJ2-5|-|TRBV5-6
CASSSSGTLLTQYF
TGTGCCAGCAGCTCGTCCGGGACACTCCTGACCCAGTACTTC
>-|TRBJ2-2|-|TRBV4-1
CASSLDRFPGELFF
TGCGCCAGCAGTCTCGACAGGTTCCCCGGGGAGCTGTTTTTT
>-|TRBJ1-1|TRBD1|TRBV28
CASSFYRGNTEAFF
TGTGCCAGCAGTTTCTACAGGGGGAACACTGAAGCTTTCTTT
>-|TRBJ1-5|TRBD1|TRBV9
CASSDGTGYQPQHF
TGTGCCAGCAGCGACGGGACAGGGTATCAGCCCCAGCATTTT
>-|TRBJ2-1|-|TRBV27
CASSLTRHEQFF
TGTGCCAGCAGTCTTACCCGCCATGAGCAGTTCTTC
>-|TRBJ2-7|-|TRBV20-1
CSARFGVEQYF
TGCAGTGCTAGGTTCGGGGTCGAGCAGTACTTC
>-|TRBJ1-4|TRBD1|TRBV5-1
CASSLETGGWGEKLFF
TGCGCCAGCAGCTTGGAGACAGGGGGCTGGGGTGAAAAACTGTTTTTT
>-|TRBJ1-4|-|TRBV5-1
CASSLGLDLDIREKLFF
TGCGCCAGCAGCTTAGGACTGGATCTGGACATAAGGGAAAAACTGTTTTTT
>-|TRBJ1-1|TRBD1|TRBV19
CASHDGTVNTEAFF
TGTGCCAGTCACGATGGGACAGTAAACACTGAAGCTTTCTTT
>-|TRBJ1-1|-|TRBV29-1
CSVQTTEAFF
TGCAGCGTTCAGACCACTGAAGCTTTCTTT
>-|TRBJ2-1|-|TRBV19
CASIGADSSSYNEQFF
TGTGCCAGTATCGGGGCGGACTCAAGCTCCTACAATGAGCAGTTCTTC
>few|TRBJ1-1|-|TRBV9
CASSVAGTTEAFF
TGTGCCAGCAGCGTAGCGGGGACCACTGAAGCTTTCTTT
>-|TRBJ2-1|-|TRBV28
CASSMDSSNEQFF
TGTGCCAGCAGTATGGACAGTTCAAATGAGCAGTTCTTC
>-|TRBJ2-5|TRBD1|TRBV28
CASSYYRGSETQYF
TGTGCCAGCAGTTACTACAGGGGTTCCGAGACCCAGTACTTC
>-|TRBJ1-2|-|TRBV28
CASTRRAASYGYTF
TGTGCCAGCACTCGCAGGGCAGCTTCGTATGGCTACACCTTC
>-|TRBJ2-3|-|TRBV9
CASSVGGLADTQYF
TGTGCCAGCAGCGTAGGGGGTTTGGCAGATACGCAGTATTTT
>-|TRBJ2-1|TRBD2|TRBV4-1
CASSQESGSAEQFF
TGCGCCAGCAGCCAAGAAAGCGGGAGTGCTGAGCAGTTCTTC
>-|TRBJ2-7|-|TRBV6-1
CASSEGLVYEQYF
TGTGCCAGCAGTGAAGGGCTAGTGTACGAGCAGTACTTC
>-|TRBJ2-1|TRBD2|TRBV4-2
CASSHPATGTSGTPLTSYNEQFF
TGTGCCAGCAGCCATCCCGCGACCGGGACTAGCGGGACACCCCTTACCTCCTACAATGAGCAGTTCTTC
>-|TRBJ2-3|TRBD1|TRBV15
CATENRDRGVDTQYF
TGTGCCACCGAAAACCGGGACAGGGGTGTCGATACGCAGTATTTT
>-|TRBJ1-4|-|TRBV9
CASSASTTTNEKLFF
TGTGCCAGCAGCGCCTCGACAACAACTAATGAAAAACTGTTTTTT
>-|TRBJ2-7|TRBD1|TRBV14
CASSPGQGSEQYF
TGTGCCAGCAGCCCGGGACAGGGTAGCGAGCAGTACTTC
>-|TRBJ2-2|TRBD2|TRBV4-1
CASSRSLAGALNTGELFF
TGCGCCAGCAGCCGTTCACTAGCGGGGGCCCTGAACACCGGGGAGCTGTTTTTT
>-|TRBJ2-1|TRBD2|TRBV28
CASNPGLAGYGEQFF
TGTGCCAGTAACCCGGGACTAGCGGGTTACGGTGAGCAGTTCTTC
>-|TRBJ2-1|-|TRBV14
CASSSIPSSYNEQFF
TGTGCCAGCAGTTCTATTCCGAGCTCCTACAATGAGCAGTTCTTC
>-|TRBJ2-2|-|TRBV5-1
CASSLEPEGYDTGELFF
TGCGCCAGCAGCTTGGAGCCCGAGGGGTATGACACCGGGGAGCTGTTTTTT
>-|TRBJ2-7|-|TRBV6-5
CASSYRGIPYEQYF
TGTGCCAGCAGTTATCGCGGCATCCCCTACGAGCAGTACTTC
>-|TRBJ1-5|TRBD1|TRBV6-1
CASTPDRFGNQPQHF
TGTGCCAGCACCCCGGACAGGTTCGGGAATCAGCCCCAGCATTTT
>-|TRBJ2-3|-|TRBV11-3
CASSLDGLRTDTQYF
TGTGCCAGCAGCTTAGATGGGTTACGGACAGATACGCAGTATTTT
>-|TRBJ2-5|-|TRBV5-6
CASSWDSETQYF
TGTGCCAGCAGCTGGGATTCGGAGACCCAGTACTTC
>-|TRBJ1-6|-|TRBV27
CASKPGRSNSPLHF
TGTGCCAGCAAGCCGGGACGAAGCAATTCACCCCTCCACTTT
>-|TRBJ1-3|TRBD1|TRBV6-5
CASNQGGFGNTIYF
TGTGCCAGCAACCAAGGGGGCTTTGGAAACACCATATATTTT
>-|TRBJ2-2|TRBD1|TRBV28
CASSLDRTDTGELFF
TGTGCCAGCAGCCTGGACAGGACTGACACCGGGGAGCTGTTTTTT
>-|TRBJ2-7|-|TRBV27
CASKGGSREQYF
TGTGCCAGCAAGGGGGGGAGTAGGGAGCAGTACTTC
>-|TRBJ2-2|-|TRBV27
CASTPSRGAQSSGELFF
TGTGCCAGCACCCCCTCCAGGGGGGCGCAGTCCTCCGGGGAGCTGTTTTTT
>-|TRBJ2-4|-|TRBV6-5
CASSYSEEGSLNIQYF
TGTGCCAGCAGTTACTCGGAGGAAGGCTCCTTAAACATTCAGTACTTC
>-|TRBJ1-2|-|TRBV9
CASTPGARANGYTF
TGTGCCAGCACCCCCGGTGCAAGGGCAAATGGCTACACCTTC
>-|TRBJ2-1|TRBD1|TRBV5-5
CASSFPLSGGNEQFF
TGTGCCAGCAGCTTCCCCCTATCAGGGGGCAATGAGCAGTTCTTC
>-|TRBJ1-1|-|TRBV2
CASTDSLNTEAFF
TGTGCCAGCACCGACAGTTTGAACACTGAAGCTTTCTTT
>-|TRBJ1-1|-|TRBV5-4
CASSRSRGTEAFF
TGTGCCAGCAGCCGGTCCCGAGGAACTGAAGCTTTCTTT